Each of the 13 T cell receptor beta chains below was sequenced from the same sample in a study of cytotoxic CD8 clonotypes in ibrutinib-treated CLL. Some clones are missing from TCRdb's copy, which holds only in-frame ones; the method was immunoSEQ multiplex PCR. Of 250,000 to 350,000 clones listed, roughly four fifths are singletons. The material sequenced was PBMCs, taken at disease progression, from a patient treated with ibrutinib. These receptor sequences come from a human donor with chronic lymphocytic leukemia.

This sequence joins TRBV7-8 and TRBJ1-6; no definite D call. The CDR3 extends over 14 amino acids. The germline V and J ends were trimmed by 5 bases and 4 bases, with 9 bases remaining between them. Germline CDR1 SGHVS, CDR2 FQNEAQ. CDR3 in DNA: TGTGCCAGCAGCCCGCGCCCGTATAATTCACCCCTCCACTTT. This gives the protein CASSPRPYNSPLHF.

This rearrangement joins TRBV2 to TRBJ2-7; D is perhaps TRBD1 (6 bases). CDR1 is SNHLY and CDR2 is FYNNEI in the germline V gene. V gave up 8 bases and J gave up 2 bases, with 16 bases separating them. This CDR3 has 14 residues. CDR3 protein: CASQRQVSTYEQYF. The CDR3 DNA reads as TGTGCCAGCCAACGACAGGTTTCAACCTACGAGCAGTACTTC.

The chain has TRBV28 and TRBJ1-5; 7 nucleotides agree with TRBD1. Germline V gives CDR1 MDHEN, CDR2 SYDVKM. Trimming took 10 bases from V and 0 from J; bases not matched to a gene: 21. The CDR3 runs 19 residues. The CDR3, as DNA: TGTGCCACCAACGGTCTTCCGGGACAGCTTCTTTATAGCAATCAGCCCCAGCATTTT. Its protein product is CATNGLPGQLLYSNQPQHF.

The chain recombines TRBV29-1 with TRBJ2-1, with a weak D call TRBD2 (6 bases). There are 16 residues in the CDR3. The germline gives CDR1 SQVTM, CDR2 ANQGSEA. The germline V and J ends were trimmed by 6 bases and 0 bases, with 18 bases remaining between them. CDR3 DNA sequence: TGCAGCGTGGACGGGGGAGGTACAAGCTCCTACAATGAGCAGTTCTTC. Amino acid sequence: CSVDGGGTSSYNEQFF.

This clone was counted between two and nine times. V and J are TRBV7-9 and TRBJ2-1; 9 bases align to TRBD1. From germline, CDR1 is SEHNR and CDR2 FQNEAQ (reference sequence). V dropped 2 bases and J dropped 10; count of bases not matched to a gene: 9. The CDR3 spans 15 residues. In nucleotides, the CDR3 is TGTGCCAGCAGCTTAAGTTTGGGGACAGGGCGGGAGCAGTTCTTC. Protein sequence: CASSLSLGTGREQFF.

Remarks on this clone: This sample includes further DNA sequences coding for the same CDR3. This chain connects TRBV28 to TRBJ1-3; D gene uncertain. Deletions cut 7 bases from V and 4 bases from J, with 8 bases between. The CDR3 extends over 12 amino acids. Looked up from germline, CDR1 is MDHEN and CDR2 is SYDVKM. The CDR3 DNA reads TGTGCCAGCACCGGTTCGGGAAACACCATATATTTT. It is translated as CASTGSGNTIYF.

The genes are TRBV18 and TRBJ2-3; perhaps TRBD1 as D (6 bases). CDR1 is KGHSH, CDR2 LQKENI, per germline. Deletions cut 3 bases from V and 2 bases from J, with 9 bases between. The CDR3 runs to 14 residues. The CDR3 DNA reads TGTGCCAGCTCACCGGGACACAACACAGATACGCAGTATTTT. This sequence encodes CASSPGHNTDTQYF.

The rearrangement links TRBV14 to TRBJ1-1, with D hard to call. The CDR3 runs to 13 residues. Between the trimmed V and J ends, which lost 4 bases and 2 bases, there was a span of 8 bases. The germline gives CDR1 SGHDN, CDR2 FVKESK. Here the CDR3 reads CASSLGANTEAFF. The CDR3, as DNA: TGTGCCAGCAGCCTCGGCGCCAACACTGAAGCTTTCTTT.

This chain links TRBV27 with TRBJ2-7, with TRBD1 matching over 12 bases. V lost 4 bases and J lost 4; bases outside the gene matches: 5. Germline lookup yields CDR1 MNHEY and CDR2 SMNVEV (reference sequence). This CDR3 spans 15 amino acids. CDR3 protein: CASSSGQGAGYEQYF. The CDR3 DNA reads TGTGCCAGCAGTTCGGGACAGGGGGCCGGGTACGAGCAGTACTTC.

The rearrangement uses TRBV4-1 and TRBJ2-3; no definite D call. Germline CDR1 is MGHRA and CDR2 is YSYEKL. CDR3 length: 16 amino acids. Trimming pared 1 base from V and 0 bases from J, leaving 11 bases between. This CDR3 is CASSQARTPSTDTQYF. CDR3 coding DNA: TGCGCCAGCAGCCAAGCGAGGACCCCGAGCACAGATACGCAGTATTTT.

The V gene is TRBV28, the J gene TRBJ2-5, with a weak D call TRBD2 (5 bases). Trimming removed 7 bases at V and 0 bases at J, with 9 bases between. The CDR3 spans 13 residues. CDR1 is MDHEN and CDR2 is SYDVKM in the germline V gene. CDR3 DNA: TGTGCCAGCACTAGAGGGTACCAAGAGACCCAGTACTTC. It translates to CASTRGYQETQYF.

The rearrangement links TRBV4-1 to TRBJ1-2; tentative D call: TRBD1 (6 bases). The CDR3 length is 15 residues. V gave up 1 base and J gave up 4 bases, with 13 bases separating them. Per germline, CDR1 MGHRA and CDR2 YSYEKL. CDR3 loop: CASSQVAGAGYGYTF. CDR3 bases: TGCGCCAGCAGCCAAGTTGCAGGGGCGGGCTATGGCTACACCTTC.

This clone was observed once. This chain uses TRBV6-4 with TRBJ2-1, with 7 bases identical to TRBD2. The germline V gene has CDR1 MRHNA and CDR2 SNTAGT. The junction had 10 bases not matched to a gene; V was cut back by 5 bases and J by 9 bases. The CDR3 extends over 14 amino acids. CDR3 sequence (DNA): TGTGCCAGCAGTAGACTAGCTTTCCTTGGTGAGCAGTTCTTC. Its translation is CASSRLAFLGEQFF.